The rows below give T cell receptor beta chains drawn from one sample of a study of blood T cell repertoires in COVID-19. Method: immunoSEQ multiplex PCR; TCRdb's copy keeps in-frame clones and lacks some. The sample carries under 300,000 clones, more than 75% recorded once. The sample was peripheral blood. The source of these receptors is a woman in her 70s with active or convalescent COVID-19. Both conserved end residues are part of each CDR3. Each record gives: V gene, D gene, clone size, J gene, CDR3 DNA, CDR3 protein. D genes are given only for firm matches. Clone size is shown for a subset of rows, as once, few, many or a class of expanded clone.

v_gene: TRBV3-1/TRBV3-2; d_gene: NA; abundance: few; j_gene: TRBJ2-6; CDR3nt: TGTGCCAGCAGCCCTGGACTGAGCTCTGGGGCCAACGTCCTGACTTTC; CDR3aa: CASSPGLSSGANVLTF
v_gene: TRBV20-1; d_gene: NA; abundance: NA; j_gene: TRBJ2-2; CDR3nt: TGCAGTGCCAGTGATTGGACTATGCGGGCCGGGGAGCTGTTTTTT; CDR3aa: CSASDWTMRAGELFF
v_gene: TRBV12-3/TRBV12-4; d_gene: TRBD1; abundance: once; j_gene: TRBJ1-5; CDR3nt: TGTGCCAGTCACAGGGGGCAAGGTCAGCCCCAGCATTTT; CDR3aa: CASHRGQGQPQHF
v_gene: TRBV5-1; d_gene: TRBD1; abundance: NA; j_gene: TRBJ1-2; CDR3nt: TGCGCCAGCAGAGATTTATTGTATGGGACAGGGGGCGTTAACCATGGCTACACCTTC; CDR3aa: CASRDLLYGTGGVNHGYTF
v_gene: TRBV7-9; d_gene: TRBD1; abundance: NA; j_gene: TRBJ2-2; CDR3nt: TGTGCCAGCAGAGACAGGGGGAATGGCGCCGGGGAGCTGTTTTTT; CDR3aa: CASRDRGNGAGELFF
v_gene: TRBV19; d_gene: NA; abundance: NA; j_gene: TRBJ1-3; CDR3nt: TGTGCCAGTAGTACCCGGGGGGGCAGCTCTGGAAACACCATATATTTT; CDR3aa: CASSTRGGSSGNTIYF
v_gene: TRBV20-1; d_gene: NA; abundance: NA; j_gene: TRBJ2-5; CDR3nt: TGCAGTGCTAGACCCCGTGAGACCCAGTACTTC; CDR3aa: CSARPRETQYF
v_gene: TRBV5-4; d_gene: TRBD2; abundance: once; j_gene: TRBJ2-2; CDR3nt: TGTGCCAGCAGCGGTACTAGCGGGGGAGGTCCCGGGGAGCTGTTTTTT; CDR3aa: CASSGTSGGGPGELFF
v_gene: TRBV5-5; d_gene: TRBD1; abundance: NA; j_gene: TRBJ1-1; CDR3nt: TGTGCCAGCAGCTCCTCCACGGGACAGCAAGCTTTCTTT; CDR3aa: CASSSSTGQQAFF
v_gene: TRBV15; d_gene: TRBD1; abundance: NA; j_gene: TRBJ1-2; CDR3nt: TGTGCCACCAGCACCGAACAGGGGTATGGCTACACCTTC; CDR3aa: CATSTEQGYGYTF
v_gene: TRBV11-2; d_gene: NA; abundance: NA; j_gene: TRBJ2-7; CDR3nt: TGTGCCAGCAGCTTAAGGTACGGAGGCTTTGGCTCCTACGAGCAGTACTTC; CDR3aa: CASSLRYGGFGSYEQYF
v_gene: TRBV5-5; d_gene: TRBD1; abundance: NA; j_gene: TRBJ1-1; CDR3nt: TGTGCCAGCAGGTACCGGGACAGGGTTGGGAGGACTGAAGCTTTCTTT; CDR3aa: CASRYRDRVGRTEAFF
v_gene: TRBV3-1/TRBV3-2; d_gene: TRBD2; abundance: NA; j_gene: TRBJ2-2; CDR3nt: TGTGCCAGCAGCCAAGAGCTTAGCGGGGGCCGGTTCACCGGGGAGCTGTTTTTT; CDR3aa: CASSQELSGGRFTGELFF
v_gene: TRBV2; d_gene: NA; abundance: NA; j_gene: TRBJ1-2; CDR3nt: TGTGCCAGCAAACGGGTCGAGGGAAACTATGGCTACACCTTC; CDR3aa: CASKRVEGNYGYTF
v_gene: TRBV5-1; d_gene: NA; abundance: once; j_gene: TRBJ2-1; CDR3nt: TGCGCCAGCACCCGAGATCCTCCCCTCCCGGAGCAGTTCTTC; CDR3aa: CASTRDPPLPEQFF
v_gene: TRBV19; d_gene: NA; abundance: NA; j_gene: TRBJ1-4; CDR3nt: TGTGCCAGTAGTGGATTAGGGGGAATTGGGGATGAAAAACTGTTTTTT; CDR3aa: CASSGLGGIGDEKLFF
v_gene: TRBV12-5; d_gene: TRBD2; abundance: NA; j_gene: TRBJ2-2; CDR3nt: TGTGCTAGTGGTGCGGGCGGGGGCACCGGGGAGCTGTTTTTT; CDR3aa: CASGAGGGTGELFF
v_gene: TRBV6-6; d_gene: TRBD2; abundance: NA; j_gene: TRBJ2-7; CDR3nt: TGTGCCAGCAGTACTAGCGGGGGGTACTACGAGCAGTACTTC; CDR3aa: CASSTSGGYYEQYF
v_gene: TRBV12-3/TRBV12-4; d_gene: NA; abundance: few; j_gene: TRBJ1-2; CDR3nt: TGTGCCAGCAGTCCGACGGGGTTCGGTGGCTACACCTTC; CDR3aa: CASSPTGFGGYTF
v_gene: TRBV9; d_gene: TRBD1; abundance: NA; j_gene: TRBJ2-7; CDR3nt: TGTGCCAGCAGCGTCCGGACAGGGGACTACGAGCAGTACTTC; CDR3aa: CASSVRTGDYEQYF
v_gene: TRBV7-6; d_gene: TRBD1; abundance: few; j_gene: TRBJ2-7; CDR3nt: TGTGCCAGCAGCTTAGGGACAGGGTCCTACGAGCAGTACTTC; CDR3aa: CASSLGTGSYEQYF
v_gene: TRBV6-1; d_gene: NA; abundance: NA; j_gene: TRBJ2-5; CDR3nt: TGTGCCAGCAGTGAAGCAAGGACTCCGGTGAGAAAGACCCAGTACTTC; CDR3aa: CASSEARTPVRKTQYF
v_gene: TRBV12-3/TRBV12-4; d_gene: NA; abundance: NA; j_gene: TRBJ2-4; CDR3nt: TGTGCCAGCAGAGGAGGGGCCAAAAACATTCAGTACTTC; CDR3aa: CASRGGAKNIQYF
v_gene: TRBV7-3; d_gene: TRBD1; abundance: NA; j_gene: TRBJ2-5; CDR3nt: TGTGCCAGCAGCCCGACGATGACAGGGACCCAAGAGACCCAGTACTTC; CDR3aa: CASSPTMTGTQETQYF
v_gene: TRBV11-2; d_gene: NA; abundance: NA; j_gene: TRBJ1-2; CDR3nt: TGTGCCAGCAGCTTCATCGGGTCTGGCTATGGCTACACCTTC; CDR3aa: CASSFIGSGYGYTF
v_gene: TRBV7-9; d_gene: NA; abundance: NA; j_gene: TRBJ2-7; CDR3nt: TGTGCCAGCAGCCTCCAGGAGGTTTCCTACGAGCAGTACTTC; CDR3aa: CASSLQEVSYEQYF
v_gene: TRBV19; d_gene: NA; abundance: NA; j_gene: TRBJ1-2; CDR3nt: TGTGCCAGTAGTCCCCAGTCTTACTATGGCTACACCTTC; CDR3aa: CASSPQSYYGYTF
v_gene: TRBV19; d_gene: NA; abundance: NA; j_gene: TRBJ2-2; CDR3nt: TGTGCCAGTAGTAACGCAGGGAACACCGGGGAGCTGTTTTTT; CDR3aa: CASSNAGNTGELFF